Only a few counts were recorded for the clone carrying this T cell receptor beta chain. The data were obtained in a study of identical twins. Germline V CDR1 and CDR2: MDHEN, SYDVKM. This CDR3 contains 14 residues. Trimming cost V 6 bases and J 3 bases; bases outside gene matches: 1. TCRdb reprocessed the 5' RACE reads via MiXCR and lists one record per CDR3 protein. The table has around 1.7 million distinct CDR3 sequences, 25% to 35% seen once. Material: cord blood. The clonotype comes from a newborn girl in good health. The chain combines TRBV28 with TRBJ2-2; TRBD2 aligns across 10 bases. CDR3 DNA sequence: TGTGCCAGCAGCGGACTAGCGGACACCGGGGAGCTGTTTTTT. This encodes CASSGLADTGELFF.